These 6 T cell receptor beta chains were all obtained from the same sample, sequenced in a study of control samples from healthy donors and cancer patients (dated by TCRdb to the early 2020s). The library was generated by the immunoSEQ multiplex PCR assay. TCRdb stores this immuneACCESS table with in-frame sequences only. Part of the clones is absent; in the studies checked, under half of the shortfall reflects unresolved V genes, and no reason is known for the rest. Counted in this sample were some 160,000 clones; approximately 94% of them appeared once. Of the sample, more than 8% is held by the ten largest clones. The sequenced sample consisted of blood. All receptors come from a woman in her thirties or forties in good health.

This chain uses TRBV4-3 with TRBJ2-1; 10 bases are shared with TRBD2. Losses at the gene ends were 0 bases for V and 6 bases for J; bases not matched to a gene: 8. The CDR3 covers 17 residues. The germline gives CDR1 LGHNA, CDR2 YSLEER. CDR3 sequence (DNA): TGCGCCAGCAGCCAAGACCTTACTAGCGGGATCGGCAATGAGCAGTTCTTC. Its protein product is CASSQDLTSGIGNEQFF.

J is TRBJ1-2 and V is TRBV18; D gene uncertain. CDR1 is KGHSH and CDR2 is LQKENI in the germline V gene. This CDR3 is built from 16 residues. Trimming cost V 6 bases and J 0 bases, with 17 bases left between them. The CDR3 nucleotides are TGTGCCAGCTCCCCAGGCTGGCAGCTAACTAACTATGGCTACACCTTC. It specifies CASSPGWQLTNYGYTF. Filled out from reference TRBV18 and TRBJ1-2, the complete variable domain reads NAGVMQNPRHLVRRRGQEARLRCSPMKGHSHVYWYRQLPEEGLKFMVYLQKENIIDESGMPKERFSAEFPKEGPSILRIQQVVRGDSAAYFCASSPGWQLTNYGYTFGSGTRLTVV.

This chain joins TRBV7-2 and TRBJ2-2, with a weak D call TRBD1 (5 bases). This CDR3 spans 15 amino acids. CDR1 is SGHTA and CDR2 is FQGNSA in the germline V gene. Deletions cut 2 bases from V and 1 base from J, with 8 bases between. CDR3 in DNA: TGTGCCAGCAGCTTATGGACACTGAACACCGGGGAGCTGTTTTTT. It translates to CASSLWTLNTGELFF. The whole variable domain, remainder taken from reference TRBV7-2 and TRBJ2-2, is GAGVSQSPSNKVTEKGKDVELRCDPISGHTALYWYRQSLGQGLEFLIYFQGNSAPDKSGLPSDRFSAERTGGSVSTLTIQRTQQEDSAVYLCASSLWTLNTGELFFGEGSRLTVL.

This clone was observed once. The chain employs TRBV19 and TRBJ1-1; D is perhaps TRBD1 (5 bases). The CDR3 spans 18 residues. Deletions cut 3 bases from V and 0 bases from J, with 20 bases between. Germline V CDR1 and CDR2: LNHDA, SQIVND (reference sequence). The CDR3 DNA sequence: TGTGCCAGTAGTATTCGTATCTTGGACCGGGGGATGAACACTGAAGCTTTCTTT. Translating gives CASSIRILDRGMNTEAFF.

The chain employs TRBV12-3 or TRBV12-4 and TRBJ1-5, with 9 nucleotides matching TRBD1. With 10 bases clipped from V and 4 bases from J, the junction kept 5 bases outside the gene matches. CDR3 length: 13 amino acids. For the CDR3, the DNA is TGTGCCACACAGGGGGCCGCAAATCAGCCCCAGCATTTT. It codes for CATQGAANQPQHF.

This sequence joins TRBV20-1 and TRBJ1-1; D gene ambiguous. The V and J ends lost 4 bases and 11 bases respectively, with 14 bases between them. Germline V gives CDR1 DFQATT, CDR2 SNEGSKA (reference sequence). The CDR3 covers 11 residues. CDR3 bases: TGCAGTGCTACTAGTCAGACTAAGGCTTTCTTT. It encodes CSATSQTKAFF.